This TCR beta chain was sequenced for a study of cytomegalovirus exposure and HLA in healthy donors. To note about this clone: The antigen remains undetermined.

The study, taken as a whole, reports: Relative to equally common others, HLA-associated TCR beta chains showed greater clonal expansion in a later analysis. Generally TCR sequences proved uncommon, though certain public TCRs appeared in numerous donors.

The PCR was carried out with 60 Vbeta primers and 13 Jbeta primers. The assay was immunoSEQ multiplex PCR, and TCRdb's table has in-frame clones only and misses some. The sample includes about 100,000 clones, 70% to 80% of them seen just once. Per germline, CDR1 SGHVS and CDR2 FQNEAQ. V gave up 4 bases and J gave up 7 bases, with 10 bases separating them. The CDR3 loop spans 12 amino acids. Sample: PBMCs. The chain combines TRBV7-8 with TRBJ1-1; a possible D gene is TRBD1 (5 bases). This clonotype was sampled from a man between 50 and 59 years old in good health and CMV-seropositive. The CDR3 DNA reads TGTGCCAGCAGCTCAACGGGGGTTGAAGCTTTCTTT. This gives the protein CASSSTGVEAFF.